This T cell receptor beta chain originates from a study of T cells in lung cancer brain metastases. Across the study: Median interval between primary and brain metastasis specimen acquisition was approximately 350 days.

TCRdb's copy holds only in-frame clones and misses some; the assay was immunoSEQ multiplex PCR. The sample consists of 1,900 or so clones, approximately 90% of them appearing once. Study observations and caveats: FFPE DNA fragmentation may have prevented retrieving the complete T cell repertoire. Paired primaries held more unique productive clones than brain metastases (median roughly 4,600 versus 1,500). Effects of preoperative corticosteroids on T cell infiltration in brain metastases could not be controlled.

Points on this clone: No antigen is known for it.

The ends lost 3 bases at V and 1 base at J; junction bases unmatched: 5. CDR3 size: 15 residues. Germline-derived CDR1 and CDR2 are LNHNV and YYDKDF (reference sequence). Sequencing was performed on tumor tissue from a brain metastasis. The TCR sequence derives from a woman aged 45-65 years with non-small cell lung cancer that had spread to the brain. This sequence joins TRBV15 and TRBJ1-1; 7 bases line up with TRBD1. DNA of the CDR3: TGTGCCACCAGCAGGATCAGGGGGGCGAACACTGAAGCTTTCTTT. This codes for CATSRIRGANTEAFF.